This T cell receptor (beta chain) originates from a study of cytomegalovirus exposure and HLA in healthy donors. CDR3 length: 16 amino acids. CDR1 and CDR2 (germline): SGHTA, FQGNSA. Trimming at V came to 3 bases and at J to 9 bases, leaving 12 bases not matched to a gene. PCR was performed using 60 Vbeta and 13 Jbeta primers. Assay used: immunoSEQ multiplex PCR; TCRdb lists only in-frame clones, some missing. This sample yields about 130,000 clones, of which just under 80% are seen a single time; about 4.4% belongs to the top ten. This clonotype was obtained from a man aged 25-45 years in good health. The chain is built from TRBV7-2 and TRBJ2-1; TRBD2 agrees at 9 bases. The sequencing input was PBMCs. The CDR3 sequence: CASSFLIGGRAGEQFF. Written as DNA, the CDR3 is TGTGCCAGCAGCTTCCTGATAGGCGGGAGGGCCGGTGAGCAGTTCTTC.